This paragraph reports one TCR beta chain. The sample comes from a study of blood T cell repertoires in COVID-19. The overall study: COVID-19 samples, acute and convalescent, were from the United States, Italy and Spain. The cDNA or gDNA used as material had been derived from T cells, B-cell-depleted T cells, or PBMCs.

Per the authors' pipeline: Amplification from reference gene primers served as the basis for estimated nucleated cell counts. The table came from immunoSEQ multiplex PCR; TCRdb's copy has only in-frame clones and leaves some out. V, J and clone size are taken as reported in that table, and D and trimming were inferred from the DNA itself. The table records 140,000 to 150,000 clones, 65% to 90% of them present only once. The germline gives CDR1 LNHDA, CDR2 SQIVND (reference sequence). J was trimmed by 0 bases and V by 5 bases; bases with no gene match: 13. The CDR3 has 19 amino acids. This clonotype was obtained from a human donor in a cohort sampled during active COVID-19. The rearrangement links TRBV19 to TRBJ1-5, with 10 bases that match TRBD1. Sequencing was carried out using peripheral blood. Here the CDR3 reads CASSSSDRGTLYSNQPQHF. Written as DNA, the CDR3 is TGTGCCAGTAGTTCTTCGGACAGGGGGACCCTTTATAGCAATCAGCCCCAGCATTTT.